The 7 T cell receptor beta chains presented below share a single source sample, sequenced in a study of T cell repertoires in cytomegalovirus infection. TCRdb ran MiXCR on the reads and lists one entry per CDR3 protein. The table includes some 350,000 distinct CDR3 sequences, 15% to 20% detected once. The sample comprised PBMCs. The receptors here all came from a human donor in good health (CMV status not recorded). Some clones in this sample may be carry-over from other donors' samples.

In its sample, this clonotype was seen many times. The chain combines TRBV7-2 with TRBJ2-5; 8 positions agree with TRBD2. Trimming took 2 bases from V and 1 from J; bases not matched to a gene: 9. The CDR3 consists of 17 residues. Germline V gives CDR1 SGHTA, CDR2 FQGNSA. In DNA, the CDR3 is TGTGCCAGCAGCTTAATGGGTGCGGGAGGTGCCCAAGAGACCCAGTACTTC. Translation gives CASSLMGAGGAQETQYF.

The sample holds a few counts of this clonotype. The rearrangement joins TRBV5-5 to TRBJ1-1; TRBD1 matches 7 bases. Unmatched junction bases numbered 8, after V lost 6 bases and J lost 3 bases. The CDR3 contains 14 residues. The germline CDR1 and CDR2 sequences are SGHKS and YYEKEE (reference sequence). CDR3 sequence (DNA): TGTGCCAGCAAGACGACAGGGAGGTACACTGAAGCTTTCTTT. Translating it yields CASKTTGRYTEAFF.

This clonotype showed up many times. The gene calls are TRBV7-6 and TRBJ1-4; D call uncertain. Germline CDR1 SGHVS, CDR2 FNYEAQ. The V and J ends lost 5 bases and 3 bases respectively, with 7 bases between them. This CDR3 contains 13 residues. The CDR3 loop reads CASSPSANEKLFF. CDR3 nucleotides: TGTGCCAGCAGCCCCTCGGCTAATGAAAAACTGTTTTTT.

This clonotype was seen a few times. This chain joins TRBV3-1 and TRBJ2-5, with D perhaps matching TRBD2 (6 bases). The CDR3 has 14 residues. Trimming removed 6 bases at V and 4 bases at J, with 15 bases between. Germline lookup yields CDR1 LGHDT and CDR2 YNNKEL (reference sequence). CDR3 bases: TGTGCCAGCAGTACTTGGGGGGATGGAGAGACCCAGTACTTC. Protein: CASSTWGDGETQYF.

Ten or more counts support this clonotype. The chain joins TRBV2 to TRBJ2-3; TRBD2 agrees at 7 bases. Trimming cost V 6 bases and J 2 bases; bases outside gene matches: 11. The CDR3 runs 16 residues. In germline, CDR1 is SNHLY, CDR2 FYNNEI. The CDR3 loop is CASSRSWGGDTDTQYF. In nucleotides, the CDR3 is TGTGCCAGCAGCCGATCGTGGGGGGGGGACACAGATACGCAGTATTTT.

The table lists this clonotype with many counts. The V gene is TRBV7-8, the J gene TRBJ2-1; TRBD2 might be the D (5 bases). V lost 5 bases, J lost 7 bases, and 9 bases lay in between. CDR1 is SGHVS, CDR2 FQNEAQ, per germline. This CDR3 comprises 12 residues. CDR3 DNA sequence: TGTGCCAGCAGCCCCCCGGGGAATGAGCAGTTCTTC. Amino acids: CASSPPGNEQFF. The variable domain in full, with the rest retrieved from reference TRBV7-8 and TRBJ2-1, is GAGVSQSPRYKVAKRGQDVALRCDPISGHVSLFWYQQALGQGPEFLTYFQNEAQLDKSGLPSDRFFAERPEGSVSTLKIQRTQQEDSAVYLCASSPPGNEQFFGPGTRLTVL.

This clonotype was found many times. The CDR3, as DNA: TGTGCCAGCAGCTTAATAGGGTTGGATGGCTACACCTTC. As protein: CASSLIGLDGYTF. V and J are TRBV7-2 and TRBJ1-2; the D is unclear. In germline, CDR1 is SGHTA, CDR2 FQGNSA. CDR3 length equals 13 residues. V was clipped by 2 bases and J by 6 bases, with 10 bases between them. The variable domain in full, with the rest retrieved from reference TRBV7-2 and TRBJ1-2, is GAGVSQSPSNKVTEKGKDVELRCDPISGHTALYWYRQSLGQGLEFLIYFQGNSAPDKSGLPSDRFSAERTGGSVSTLTIQRTQQEDSAVYLCASSLIGLDGYTFGSGTRLTVV.